Listed below are T cell receptor beta chains from one sample, sequenced in a study of cytomegalovirus exposure and HLA in healthy donors. The method was immunoSEQ multiplex PCR; TCRdb's version includes in-frame clones alone and lacks a portion of them. The sample lists 170,000 or so clones; about 82% were seen once. The specimen was PBMCs. These receptors were obtained from a woman aged 50 to 60 in good health and CMV-seropositive. CDR3s include the opening cysteine and the closing phenylalanine or tryptophan. Fields, in order: V gene, D gene, J gene, clone size, CDR3 DNA, CDR3 protein. A D gene is named only where the DNA matches it firmly. The size field is filled for only some rows; it gives once, few, many or a size class.

V: TRBV27
D: TRBD1
J: TRBJ2-1
size: NA
DNA: TGTGCCAGCAGTTCCGGGACAGGGCCCTACAATGAGCAGTTCTTC
CDR3: CASSSGTGPYNEQFF

V: TRBV27
D: TRBD1
J: TRBJ1-2
size: NA
DNA: TGTGCCAGCAGTTTTTCAGGGGGTTTCGGCTCTAACTATGGCTACACCTTC
CDR3: CASSFSGGFGSNYGYTF

V: TRBV27
D: NA
J: TRBJ2-7
size: NA
DNA: TGTGCCAGCAGTTTTATCGGACAGCCTTACGAGCAGTACTTC
CDR3: CASSFIGQPYEQYF

V: TRBV7-2
D: TRBD1
J: TRBJ1-4
size: once
DNA: TGTGCCAGCAGCGGGCAAACAGGGGTACGCAATGAAAAACTGTTTTTT
CDR3: CASSGQTGVRNEKLFF

V: TRBV30
D: TRBD1
J: TRBJ2-5
size: NA
DNA: TGTGCCTGGAGTGCTGGGACAGTCAAAGAGACCCAGTACTTC
CDR3: CAWSAGTVKETQYF

V: TRBV15
D: TRBD1
J: TRBJ1-2
size: few
DNA: TGTGCCACCAGCAGAGCAGGGGGTTCCGACTATGGCTACACCTTC
CDR3: CATSRAGGSDYGYTF

V: TRBV7-9
D: NA
J: TRBJ1-2
size: NA
DNA: TGTGCCAGCAGCCCGGGAGGGTATGGCTACACCTTC
CDR3: CASSPGGYGYTF

V: TRBV7-9
D: NA
J: TRBJ1-3
size: NA
DNA: TGTGCCAGCAGCCCGCGGGCCTGGGGTCCTGGAAACACCATATATTTT
CDR3: CASSPRAWGPGNTIYF

V: TRBV5-1
D: TRBD1
J: TRBJ1-3
size: NA
DNA: TGCGCCAGCAGCTTGGGAGGGACAGGCTCTGGAAACACCATATATTTT
CDR3: CASSLGGTGSGNTIYF

V: TRBV5-4
D: TRBD1
J: TRBJ1-2
size: NA
DNA: TGTGCCAGCAGCTTGACCGATCACAGGGGGCGTGGTGGCTACACCTTC
CDR3: CASSLTDHRGRGGYTF

V: TRBV6-5
D: NA
J: TRBJ2-7
size: NA
DNA: TGTGCCAGCAGTTACTCGCTGGGAGGTGGTTACGAGCAGTACTTC
CDR3: CASSYSLGGGYEQYF

V: TRBV5-1
D: TRBD1
J: TRBJ2-7
size: once
DNA: TGCGCCAGCAGCTTGGCTCCGGGACAGGTAAAATACGAGCAGTACTTC
CDR3: CASSLAPGQVKYEQYF

V: TRBV7-9
D: TRBD2
J: TRBJ2-3
size: NA
DNA: TGTTCCAGCAGCTCAACTCGGCGACTAGCGGGGGGCACAGATACGCAGTATTTT
CDR3: CSSSSTRRLAGGTDTQYF

V: TRBV2
D: NA
J: TRBJ2-3
size: once
DNA: TGTGCCAGCACTAGCGAGAGCACAGATACGCAGTATTTT
CDR3: CASTSESTDTQYF